Below are 5 T cell receptor beta chains sequenced from a single sample in a study of T cell repertoires in cytomegalovirus infection. These receptors are not linked to any known antigen. TCRdb itself ran the reads through MiXCR, one entry per CDR3 protein. This table holds around 430,000 distinct CDR3 sequences, roughly 46% found once. The source material was cultured PBMCs, sampled from culture after CMV antigen stimulation. The source is a human donor in good health (CMV status not recorded). Some clones in this sample may be carry-over from other donors' samples.

This clonotype was observed a handful of times. The chain joins TRBV6-2 or TRBV6-3 to TRBJ2-2; TRBD2 matches 7 bases. The CDR3 sequence is 16 residues long. Germline values: CDR1 MNHEY, CDR2 SVGEGT. With V trimmed by 5 bases and J by 2 bases, 8 bases remained unmatched. The CDR3 loop is CASSLQGGPNTGELFF. CDR3 DNA sequence: TGTGCCAGCAGTCTCCAGGGAGGGCCTAACACCGGGGAGCTGTTTTTT.

The chain combines TRBV20-1 with TRBJ2-6; D gene uncertain. Germline assignment: CDR1 DFQATT and CDR2 SNEGSKA (reference sequence). The V end lost 6 bases, the J end lost 0 bases, and 3 bases lay between the germline ends. The length of the CDR3 is 12 residues. Written as DNA, the CDR3 is TGCAGTGCCATCTCTGGGGCCAACGTCCTGACTTTC. Its protein is CSAISGANVLTF.

The V gene is TRBV20-1, the J gene TRBJ2-1, with 7 positions matching TRBD1. V shed 6 bases and J 7 bases; nucleotides not matched to a gene: 9. CDR1 and CDR2 from the germline V gene are DFQATT and SNEGSKA (reference sequence). This CDR3 comprises 13 residues. DNA for the CDR3: TGCAGTGCCTGGACAGGTTCGGTGAATGAGCAGTTCTTC. Its protein product is CSAWTGSVNEQFF.

This clonotype came up a few times. The V call is TRBV12-5, the J call TRBJ2-2; a possible D gene is TRBD2 (6 bases). CDR1 LGHNT and CDR2 FRNRAP come from the germline V gene. V was cut by 0 bases and J by 7 bases, with 15 bases left in between. This CDR3 has 16 amino acids. CDR3 sequence: CASGLVRGGTSGELFF. The CDR3, as DNA: TGTGCTAGTGGTTTGGTACGGGGAGGTACGAGCGGGGAGCTGTTTTTT.

V usage is TRBV6-6 and J usage is TRBJ2-3; D is unresolved. CDR1 and CDR2 from the germline V gene are MNHNY and SVGAGI (reference sequence). This CDR3 has 17 amino acids. Trimming took 2 bases from V and 6 from J, leaving 21 bases between them. CDR3 loop: CASSYDPDGAAADTQYF. The CDR3 region has the DNA TGTGCCAGCAGTTACGACCCCGACGGAGCCGCAGCGGATACGCAGTATTTT.